This record concerns one T cell receptor (beta chain) sequence. Its antigen is as yet unknown. The data were taken from a study of post-analysis software for immune sequencing data. Overall study: Both relapsing-remitting and secondary progressive multiple sclerosis featured among the disease courses, as did progressive-relapsing multiple sclerosis.

Study results and caveats: With TRBV5-6, TRBV5-1 and TRBV20-1 included, about five TRBV segments were more frequent in patients than in controls. Multiple sclerosis was associated with a significant reduction in normalized Chao1 diversity relative to controls. Same-batch samples co-clustered strongly by F measure.

V gave up 3 bases and J gave up 10 bases; unmatched junction bases: 3. CDR3 size: 14 residues. The V gene's germline CDR1 is MDHEN and CDR2 SYDVKM. Presence of unique molecular identifiers characterized the TCR beta cDNA libraries. Once about 0.9 to 11 million T cells were used, roughly 0.5 million cDNA molecules resulted. TCRdb ran MiXCR on the PCR reads and lists one entry per CDR3 protein. The sample carries about 460,000 distinct CDR3 sequences, around 40% recorded once. The TCR comes from a girl between 5 and 17 years old with multiple sclerosis. The sequencing sample was made of blood. The chain combines TRBV28 with TRBJ2-3; 14 bases agree with TRBD2. The CDR3 DNA reads as TGTGCCAGCAGTTTGGGGACTAGCGGGAGATCGCAGTATTTT. It is translated as CASSLGTSGRSQYF. Full variable domain (missing parts from reference TRBV28 and TRBJ2-3): DVKVTQSSRYLVKRTGEKVFLECVQDMDHENMFWYRQDPGLGLRLIYFSYDVKMKEKGDIPEGYSVSREKKERFSLILESASTNQTSMYLCASSLGTSGRSQYFGPGTRLTVL.